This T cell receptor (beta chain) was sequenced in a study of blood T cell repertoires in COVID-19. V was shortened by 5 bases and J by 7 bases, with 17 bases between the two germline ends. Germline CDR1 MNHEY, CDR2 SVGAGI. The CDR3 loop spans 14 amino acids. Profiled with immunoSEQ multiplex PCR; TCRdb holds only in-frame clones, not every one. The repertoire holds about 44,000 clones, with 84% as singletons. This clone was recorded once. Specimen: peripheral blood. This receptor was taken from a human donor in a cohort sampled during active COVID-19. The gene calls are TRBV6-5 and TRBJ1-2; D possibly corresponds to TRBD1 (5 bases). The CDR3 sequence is CASSPSQGGSGYTF. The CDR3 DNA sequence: TGTGCCAGCAGTCCCTCCCAGGGTGGTAGTGGCTACACCTTC.